Listed below are T cell receptor beta chains from one sample, sequenced in a study of T cells in Graves' hyperthyroidism and ophthalmopathy. One entry per CDR3 protein, called by TCRdb with MiXCR from the multiplex PCR reads. This table has 460,000 or so distinct CDR3 sequences, over 13% appearing once. The sequenced sample consisted of blood. These receptors all come from a woman in her late teens or twenties with Graves' hyperthyroidism. Both conserved end residues are part of each CDR3. The D gene is left open where the match is weak. Not every row has a clone size; where given, it reads once, few, many or a size class.

V gene	clone size	D gene	J gene	CDR3 protein	CDR3 DNA
TRBV20-1	many	TRBD2	TRBJ2-5	CSAPPGTTKKETQYF	TGCAGTGCCCCGCCCGGGACTACCAAAAAAGAGACCCAGTACTTC
TRBV10-2	-	-	TRBJ2-1	CASSGASSLPLYNEQFF	TGCGCCAGCAGTGGGGCGAGTTCTCTCCCCCTTTACAATGAGCAGTTCTTC
TRBV5-1	-	TRBD2	TRBJ2-3	CASSPGLAGETDTQYF	TGCGCCAGCAGCCCGGGACTAGCTGGGGAGACAGATACGCAGTATTTT
TRBV27	many	-	TRBJ2-5	CASRGYYSGEKETQYF	TGTGCCAGCAGGGGATACTATAGCGGAGAAAAAGAGACCCAGTACTTC
TRBV6-2/TRBV6-3	-	-	TRBJ1-3	CASTERAASGDTIYF	TGTGCCAGCACCGAACGGGCTGCCTCTGGAGACACCATATATTTT
TRBV18	-	TRBD1	TRBJ2-1	CASSPTGIGEQFF	TGTGCCAGCTCACCGACAGGGATCGGTGAGCAGTTCTTC
TRBV5-1	many	-	TRBJ1-4	CASSLVQGSEKLFF	TGCGCCAGCAGCTTGGTCCAGGGCAGCGAAAAACTGTTTTTT
TRBV6-2/TRBV6-3	-	TRBD1	TRBJ2-4	CASRDTADRGQNIQYF	TGTGCCAGCAGAGACACAGCCGACAGGGGCCAAAACATTCAGTACTTC
TRBV27	many	-	TRBJ2-7	CASSPQTEKSYEQYF	TGTGCCAGCAGCCCCCAGACAGAGAAATCCTACGAGCAGTACTTC
TRBV7-9	few	-	TRBJ2-2	CASSLGRRRWESRGGELFF	TGTGCCAGCAGCTTAGGCCGGCGTAGGTGGGAGTCACGAGGCGGGGAGCTGTTTTTT
TRBV12-3/TRBV12-4	-	-	TRBJ2-1	CASSLDSPTEQFF	TGTGCCAGCAGTTTGGACTCCCCCACAGAGCAGTTCTTC
TRBV5-1	many	-	TRBJ1-1	CASSPAGNTEAFF	TGCGCCAGCAGCCCGGCGGGGAACACTGAAGCTTTCTTT
TRBV27	many	-	TRBJ2-3	CASSLQGWADTQYF	TGTGCCAGCAGTTTACAGGGTTGGGCAGATACGCAGTATTTT
TRBV27	-	-	TRBJ1-4	CASSQLMSVNTTNEKLFF	TGTGCCAGCAGTCAACTGATGTCCGTTAACACAACTAATGAAAAACTGTTTTTT
TRBV12-3/TRBV12-4	many	-	TRBJ1-6	CASSLASSTLGAPLHF	TGTGCCAGCAGTTTAGCGTCCTCCACGTTAGGGGCACCCCTCCACTTT
TRBV29-1	many	TRBD1	TRBJ1-1	CSVGGTVNTEAFF	TGCAGCGTCGGGGGGACAGTCAACACTGAAGCTTTCTTT
TRBV5-1	-	-	TRBJ2-1	CASSPYRNRDYNEQFF	TGCGCCAGCAGTCCCTATCGAAACAGGGACTACAATGAGCAGTTCTTC
TRBV10-3	many	-	TRBJ2-7	CAISITVQAYEQYF	TGTGCCATCAGTATAACAGTCCAGGCCTACGAGCAGTACTTC
TRBV5-6	-	-	TRBJ2-6	CASRGRRSGANVLTF	TGTGCCAGCAGGGGGCGGCGGTCTGGGGCCAACGTCCTGACTTTC